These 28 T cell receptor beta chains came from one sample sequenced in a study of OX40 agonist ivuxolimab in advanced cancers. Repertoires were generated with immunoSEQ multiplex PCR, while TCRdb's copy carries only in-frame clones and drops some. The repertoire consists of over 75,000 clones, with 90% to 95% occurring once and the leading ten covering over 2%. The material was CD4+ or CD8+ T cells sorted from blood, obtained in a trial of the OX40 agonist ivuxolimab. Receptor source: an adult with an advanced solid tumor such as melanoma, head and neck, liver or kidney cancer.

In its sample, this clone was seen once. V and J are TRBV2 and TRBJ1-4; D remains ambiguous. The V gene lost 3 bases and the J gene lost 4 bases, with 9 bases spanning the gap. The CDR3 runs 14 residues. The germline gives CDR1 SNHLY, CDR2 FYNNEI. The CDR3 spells CASSESGYNEKLFF. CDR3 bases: TGTGCCAGCAGTGAGTCAGGATATAATGAAAAACTGTTTTTT.

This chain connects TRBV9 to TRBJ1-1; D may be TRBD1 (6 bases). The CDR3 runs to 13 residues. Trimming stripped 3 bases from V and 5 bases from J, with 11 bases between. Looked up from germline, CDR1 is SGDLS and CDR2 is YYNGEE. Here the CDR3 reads CASSDGRGTEAFF. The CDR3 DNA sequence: TGTGCCAGCAGCGACGGCAGGGGAACTGAAGCTTTCTTT.

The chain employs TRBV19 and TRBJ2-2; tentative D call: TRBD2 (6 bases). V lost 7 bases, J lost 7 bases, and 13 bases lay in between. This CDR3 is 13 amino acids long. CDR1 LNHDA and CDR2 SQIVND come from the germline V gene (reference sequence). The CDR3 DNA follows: TGTGCCAGTAACCCGGGAGCGGACGGGGAGCTGTTTTTT. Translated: CASNPGADGELFF.

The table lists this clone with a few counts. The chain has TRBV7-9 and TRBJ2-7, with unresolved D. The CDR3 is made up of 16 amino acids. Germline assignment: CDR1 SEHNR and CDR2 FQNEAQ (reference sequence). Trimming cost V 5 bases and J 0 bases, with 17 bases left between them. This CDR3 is CASSPVQSRHSYEQYF. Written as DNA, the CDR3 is TGTGCCAGCAGCCCCGTTCAGAGTCGTCACTCCTACGAGCAGTACTTC.

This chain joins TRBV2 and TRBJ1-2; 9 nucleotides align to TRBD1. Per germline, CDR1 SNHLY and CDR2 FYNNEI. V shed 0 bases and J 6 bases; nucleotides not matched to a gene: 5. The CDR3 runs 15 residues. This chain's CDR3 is CASSEASGTGHGYTF. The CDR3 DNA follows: TGTGCCAGCAGTGAAGCGTCCGGGACAGGGCATGGCTACACCTTC.

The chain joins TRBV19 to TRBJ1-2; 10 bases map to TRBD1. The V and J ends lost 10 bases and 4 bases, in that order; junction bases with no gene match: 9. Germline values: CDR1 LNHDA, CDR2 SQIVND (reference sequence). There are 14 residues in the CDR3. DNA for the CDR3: TGTGCCACCGCGAGACAGGGGGCCGGCTATGGCTACACCTTC. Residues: CATARQGAGYGYTF.

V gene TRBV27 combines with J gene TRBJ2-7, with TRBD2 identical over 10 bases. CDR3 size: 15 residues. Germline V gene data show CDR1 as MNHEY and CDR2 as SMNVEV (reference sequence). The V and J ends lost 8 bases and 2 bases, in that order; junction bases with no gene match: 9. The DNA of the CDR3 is TGTGCCAGCGGAACTAGCGGGACTCCAACCTACGAGCAGTACTTC. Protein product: CASGTSGTPTYEQYF.

CDR3 sequence reads: CASSPTSGTGNTIYF. The CDR3 bases are TGTGCCAGCAGTCCAACCTCGGGGACCGGAAACACCATATATTTT. The chain combines TRBV27 with TRBJ1-3; D perhaps matches TRBD1 (5 bases). CDR3 length: 15 amino acids. Per the germline V gene, CDR1 is MNHEY and CDR2 is SMNVEV (reference sequence). V was trimmed by 5 bases and J by 4 bases, leaving 15 bases between them.

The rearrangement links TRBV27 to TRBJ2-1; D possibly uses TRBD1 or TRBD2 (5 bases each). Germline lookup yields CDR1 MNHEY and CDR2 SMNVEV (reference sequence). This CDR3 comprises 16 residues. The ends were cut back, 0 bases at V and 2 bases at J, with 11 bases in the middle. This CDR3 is CASSLSGWGPYNEQFF. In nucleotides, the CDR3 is TGTGCCAGCAGTTTATCGGGCTGGGGACCCTACAATGAGCAGTTCTTC.

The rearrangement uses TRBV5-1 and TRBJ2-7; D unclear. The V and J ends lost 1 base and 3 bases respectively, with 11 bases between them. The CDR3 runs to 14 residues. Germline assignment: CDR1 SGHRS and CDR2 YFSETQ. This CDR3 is CASSLSSSRYEQYF. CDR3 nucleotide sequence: TGCGCCAGCAGCTTGTCCTCCTCCCGCTACGAGCAGTACTTC.

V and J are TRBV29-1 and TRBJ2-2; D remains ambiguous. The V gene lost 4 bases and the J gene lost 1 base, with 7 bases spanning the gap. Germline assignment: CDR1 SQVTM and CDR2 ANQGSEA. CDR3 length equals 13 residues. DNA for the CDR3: TGCAGCGTTGTCGATGGGAACACCGGGGAGCTGTTTTTT. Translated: CSVVDGNTGELFF.

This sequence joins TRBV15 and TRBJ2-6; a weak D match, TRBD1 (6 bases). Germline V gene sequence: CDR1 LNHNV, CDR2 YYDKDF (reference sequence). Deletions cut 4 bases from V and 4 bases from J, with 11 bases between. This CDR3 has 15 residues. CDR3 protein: CATSKFGTGANVLTF. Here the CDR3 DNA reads TGTGCCACCAGCAAATTCGGGACAGGGGCCAACGTCCTGACTTTC.

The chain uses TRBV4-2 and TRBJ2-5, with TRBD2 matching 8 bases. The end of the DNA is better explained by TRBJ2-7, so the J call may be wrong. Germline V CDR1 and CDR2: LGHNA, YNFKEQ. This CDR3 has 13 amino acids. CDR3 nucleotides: TGTGCCAGCAGCCAAACTAGCGGCTACGAGCAGTACTTC. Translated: CASSQTSGYEQYF.

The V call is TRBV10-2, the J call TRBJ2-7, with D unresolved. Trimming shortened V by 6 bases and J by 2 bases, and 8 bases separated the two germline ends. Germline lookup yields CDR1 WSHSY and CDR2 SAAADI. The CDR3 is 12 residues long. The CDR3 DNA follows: TGCGCCAGCAGGGGCGGTACCTACGAGCAGTACTTC. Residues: CASRGGTYEQYF.

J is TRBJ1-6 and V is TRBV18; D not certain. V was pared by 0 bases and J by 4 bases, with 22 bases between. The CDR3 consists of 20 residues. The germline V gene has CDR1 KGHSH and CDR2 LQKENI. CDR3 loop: CASSPPVQRSGGPYNSPLHF. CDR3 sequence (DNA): TGTGCCAGCTCACCACCGGTACAAAGATCAGGCGGTCCTTATAATTCACCCCTCCACTTT.

The CDR3 nucleotides are TGTGCCAGCAGTTACTCAACACCCTCTGGAAACACCATATATTTT. Its translation: CASSYSTPSGNTIYF. The chain recombines TRBV6-5 with TRBJ1-3; D call uncertain. The V and J ends lost 0 bases and 0 bases respectively, with 6 bases between them. CDR3 size: 15 residues. CDR1 and CDR2 (germline): MNHEY, SVGAGI.

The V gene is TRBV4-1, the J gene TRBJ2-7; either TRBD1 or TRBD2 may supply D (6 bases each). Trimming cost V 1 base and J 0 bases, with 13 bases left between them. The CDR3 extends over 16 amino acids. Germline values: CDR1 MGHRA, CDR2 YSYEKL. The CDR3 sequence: CASSQVGGKDSYEQYF. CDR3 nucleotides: TGCGCCAGCAGCCAAGTAGGGGGGAAGGACTCCTACGAGCAGTACTTC.

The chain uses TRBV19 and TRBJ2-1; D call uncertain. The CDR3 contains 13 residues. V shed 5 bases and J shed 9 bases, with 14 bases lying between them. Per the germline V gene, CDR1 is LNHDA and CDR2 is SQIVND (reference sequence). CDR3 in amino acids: CASSWSHGSEQFF. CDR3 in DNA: TGTGCCAGTAGTTGGTCCCATGGCAGTGAGCAGTTCTTC.

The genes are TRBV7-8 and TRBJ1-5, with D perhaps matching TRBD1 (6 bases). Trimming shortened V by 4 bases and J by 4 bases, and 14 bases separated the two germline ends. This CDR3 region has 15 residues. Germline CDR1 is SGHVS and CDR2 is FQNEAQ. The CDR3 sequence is CASSSLAGANQPQHF. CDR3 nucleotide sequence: TGTGCCAGCAGCTCCCTGGCGGGGGCTAATCAGCCCCAGCATTTT.

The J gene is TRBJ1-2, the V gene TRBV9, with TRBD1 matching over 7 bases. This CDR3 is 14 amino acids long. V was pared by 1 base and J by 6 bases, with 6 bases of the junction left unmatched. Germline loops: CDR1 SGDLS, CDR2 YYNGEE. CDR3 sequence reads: CASSVPDRDDGYTF. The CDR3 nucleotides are TGTGCCAGCAGCGTACCCGACAGGGATGATGGCTACACCTTC.

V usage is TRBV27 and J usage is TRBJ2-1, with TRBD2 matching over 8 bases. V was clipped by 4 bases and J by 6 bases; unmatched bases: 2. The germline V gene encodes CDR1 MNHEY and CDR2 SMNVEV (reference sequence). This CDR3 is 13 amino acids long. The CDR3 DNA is TGTGCCAGCAGTTCCCGGGGGGGCAATGAGCAGTTCTTC. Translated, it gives CASSSRGGNEQFF.

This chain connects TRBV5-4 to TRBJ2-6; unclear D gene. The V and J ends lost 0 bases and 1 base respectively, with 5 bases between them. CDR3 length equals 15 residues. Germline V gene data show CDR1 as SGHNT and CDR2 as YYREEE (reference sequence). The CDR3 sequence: CASSLDDSGANVLTF. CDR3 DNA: TGTGCCAGCAGCTTGGATGATTCTGGGGCCAACGTCCTGACTTTC.

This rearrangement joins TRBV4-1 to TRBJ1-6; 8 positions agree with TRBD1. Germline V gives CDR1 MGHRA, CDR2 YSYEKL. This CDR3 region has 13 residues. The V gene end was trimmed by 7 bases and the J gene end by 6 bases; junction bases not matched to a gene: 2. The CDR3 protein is CASNDRGNSPLHF. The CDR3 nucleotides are TGCGCCAGCAACGACAGGGGTAATTCACCCCTCCACTTT.

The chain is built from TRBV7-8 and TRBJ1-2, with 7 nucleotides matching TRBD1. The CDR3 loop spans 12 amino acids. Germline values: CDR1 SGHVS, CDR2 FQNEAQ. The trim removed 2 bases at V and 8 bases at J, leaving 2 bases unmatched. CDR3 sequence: CASSLTGAGYTF. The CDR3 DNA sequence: TGTGCCAGCAGCTTAACAGGGGCCGGCTACACCTTC.

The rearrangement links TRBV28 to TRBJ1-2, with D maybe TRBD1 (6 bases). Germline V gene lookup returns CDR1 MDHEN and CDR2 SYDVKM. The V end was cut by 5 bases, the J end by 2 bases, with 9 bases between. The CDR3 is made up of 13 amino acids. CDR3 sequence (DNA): TGTGCCAGCAGTCTAGGGGGAAACTATGGCTACACCTTC. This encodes CASSLGGNYGYTF.

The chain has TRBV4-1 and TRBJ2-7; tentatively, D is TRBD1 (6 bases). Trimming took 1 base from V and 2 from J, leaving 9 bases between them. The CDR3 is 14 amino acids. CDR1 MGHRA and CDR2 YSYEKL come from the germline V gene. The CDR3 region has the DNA TGCGCCAGCAGCCAAGGAGCAGGGGCCTACGAGCAGTACTTC. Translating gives CASSQGAGAYEQYF.

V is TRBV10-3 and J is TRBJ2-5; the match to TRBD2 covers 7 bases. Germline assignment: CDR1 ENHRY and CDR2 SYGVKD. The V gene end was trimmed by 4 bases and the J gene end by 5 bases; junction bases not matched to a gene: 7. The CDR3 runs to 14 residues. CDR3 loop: CAISVVGEGETQYF. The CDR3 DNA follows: TGTGCCATCAGTGTAGTAGGGGAGGGCGAGACCCAGTACTTC.

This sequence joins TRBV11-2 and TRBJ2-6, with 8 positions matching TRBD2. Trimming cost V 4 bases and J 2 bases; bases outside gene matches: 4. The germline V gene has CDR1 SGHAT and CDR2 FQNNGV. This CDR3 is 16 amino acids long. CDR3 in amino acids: CASSSIGGAGANVLTF. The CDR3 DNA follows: TGTGCCAGCAGCTCAATCGGGGGGGCTGGGGCCAACGTCCTGACTTTC.